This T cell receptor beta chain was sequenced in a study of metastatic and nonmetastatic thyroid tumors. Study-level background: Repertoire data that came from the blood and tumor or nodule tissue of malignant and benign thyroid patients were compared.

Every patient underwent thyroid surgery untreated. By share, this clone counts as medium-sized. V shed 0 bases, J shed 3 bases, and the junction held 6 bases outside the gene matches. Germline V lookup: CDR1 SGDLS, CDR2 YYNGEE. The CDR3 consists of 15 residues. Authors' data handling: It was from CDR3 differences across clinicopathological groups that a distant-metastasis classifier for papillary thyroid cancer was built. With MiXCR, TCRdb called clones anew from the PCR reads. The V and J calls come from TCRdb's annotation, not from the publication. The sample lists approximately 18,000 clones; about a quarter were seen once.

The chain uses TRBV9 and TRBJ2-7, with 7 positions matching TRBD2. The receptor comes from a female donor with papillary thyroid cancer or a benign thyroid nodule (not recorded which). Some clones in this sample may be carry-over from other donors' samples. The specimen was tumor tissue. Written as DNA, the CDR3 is TGTGCCAGCAGCGTAGGTAGCGGGCCGAACTACGAGCAGTACTTC. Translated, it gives CASSVGSGPNYEQYF.